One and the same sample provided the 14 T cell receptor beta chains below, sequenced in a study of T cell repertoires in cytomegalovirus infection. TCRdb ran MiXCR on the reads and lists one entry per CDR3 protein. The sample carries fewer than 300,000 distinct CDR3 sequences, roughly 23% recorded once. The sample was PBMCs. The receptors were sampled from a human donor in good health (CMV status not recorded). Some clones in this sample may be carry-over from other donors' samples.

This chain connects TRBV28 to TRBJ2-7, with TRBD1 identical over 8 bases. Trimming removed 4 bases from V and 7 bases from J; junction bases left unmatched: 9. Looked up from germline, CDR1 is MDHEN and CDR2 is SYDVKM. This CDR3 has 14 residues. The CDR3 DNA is TGTGCCAGCAGTTCCGGGACAGGCTACTGGGAGCAGTACTTC. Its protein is CASSSGTGYWEQYF.

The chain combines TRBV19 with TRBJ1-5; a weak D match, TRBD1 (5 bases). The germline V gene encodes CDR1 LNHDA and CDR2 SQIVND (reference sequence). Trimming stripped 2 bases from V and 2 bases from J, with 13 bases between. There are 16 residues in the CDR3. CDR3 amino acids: CASSIFGGTRNQPQHF. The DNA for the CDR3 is TGTGCCAGTAGTATATTTGGAGGGACTCGCAATCAGCCCCAGCATTTT.

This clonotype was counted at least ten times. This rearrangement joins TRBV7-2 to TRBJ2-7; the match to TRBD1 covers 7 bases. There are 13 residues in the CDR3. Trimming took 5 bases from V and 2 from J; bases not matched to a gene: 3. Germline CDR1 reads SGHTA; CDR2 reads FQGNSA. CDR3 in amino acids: CASSPDRAYEQYF. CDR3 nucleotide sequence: TGTGCCAGCAGCCCCGACAGGGCCTACGAGCAGTACTTC.

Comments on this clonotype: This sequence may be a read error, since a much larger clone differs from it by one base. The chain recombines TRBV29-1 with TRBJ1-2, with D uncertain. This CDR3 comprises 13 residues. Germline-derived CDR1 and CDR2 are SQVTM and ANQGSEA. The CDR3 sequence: CSVVGRHNYAYTF. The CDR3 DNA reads TGCAGCGTTGTCGGCAGACATAACTATGCCTACACCTTC.

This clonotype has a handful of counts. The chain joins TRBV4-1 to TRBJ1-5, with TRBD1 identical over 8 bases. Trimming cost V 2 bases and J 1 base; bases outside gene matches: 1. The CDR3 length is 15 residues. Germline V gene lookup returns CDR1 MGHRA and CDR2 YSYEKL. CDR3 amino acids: CASSQSGGSNQPQHF. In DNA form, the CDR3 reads TGCGCCAGCAGCCAATCAGGGGGCAGCAATCAGCCCCAGCATTTT.

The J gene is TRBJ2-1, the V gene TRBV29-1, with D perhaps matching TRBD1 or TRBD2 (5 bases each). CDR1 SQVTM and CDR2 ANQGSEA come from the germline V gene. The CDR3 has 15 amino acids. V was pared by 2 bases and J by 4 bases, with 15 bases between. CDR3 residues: CSVERDHGGYNEQFF. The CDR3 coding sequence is TGCAGCGTTGAAAGGGACCATGGGGGTTACAATGAGCAGTTCTTC.

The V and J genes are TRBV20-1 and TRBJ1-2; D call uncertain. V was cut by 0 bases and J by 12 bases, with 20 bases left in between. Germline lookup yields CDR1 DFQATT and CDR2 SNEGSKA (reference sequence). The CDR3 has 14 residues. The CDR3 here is CSARDRGPMKRDTF. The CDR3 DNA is TGCAGTGCTAGAGATCGTGGCCCTATGAAGCGGGACACCTTC.

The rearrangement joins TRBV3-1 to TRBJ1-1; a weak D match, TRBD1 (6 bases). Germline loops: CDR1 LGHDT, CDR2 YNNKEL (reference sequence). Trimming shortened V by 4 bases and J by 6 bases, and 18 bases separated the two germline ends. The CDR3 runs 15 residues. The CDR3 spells CASSPGALQNAEAFF. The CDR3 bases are TGTGCCAGCAGCCCAGGGGCGTTACAAAACGCTGAAGCTTTCTTT.

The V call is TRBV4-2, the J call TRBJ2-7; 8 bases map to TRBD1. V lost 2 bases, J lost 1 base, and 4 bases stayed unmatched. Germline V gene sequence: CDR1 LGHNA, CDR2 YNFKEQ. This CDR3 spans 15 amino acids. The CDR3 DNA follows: TGTGCCAGCAGCCAACTCTGGGACAGGTCCTACGAGCAGTACTTC. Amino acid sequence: CASSQLWDRSYEQYF.

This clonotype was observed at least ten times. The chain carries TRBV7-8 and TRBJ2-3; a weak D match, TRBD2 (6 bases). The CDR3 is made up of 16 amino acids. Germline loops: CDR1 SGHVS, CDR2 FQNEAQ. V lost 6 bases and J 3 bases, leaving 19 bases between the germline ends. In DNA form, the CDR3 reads TGTGCCAGCAGGGGGGGACGGCAGGAAGGAACAGATACGCAGTATTTT. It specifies CASRGGRQEGTDTQYF.

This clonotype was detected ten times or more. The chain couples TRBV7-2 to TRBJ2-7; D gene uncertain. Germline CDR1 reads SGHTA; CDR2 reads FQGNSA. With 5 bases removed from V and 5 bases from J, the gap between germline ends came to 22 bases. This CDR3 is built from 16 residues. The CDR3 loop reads CASSQVVLAVSHEQYF. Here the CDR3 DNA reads TGTGCCAGCAGCCAAGTGGTGTTAGCTGTATCCCACGAGCAGTACTTC.

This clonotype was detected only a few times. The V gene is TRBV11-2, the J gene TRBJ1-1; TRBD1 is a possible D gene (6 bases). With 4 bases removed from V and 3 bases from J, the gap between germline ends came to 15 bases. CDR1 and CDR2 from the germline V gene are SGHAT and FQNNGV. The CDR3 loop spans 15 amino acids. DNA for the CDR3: TGTGCCAGCAGCTCGGGACATCATGGCGACACTGAAGCTTTCTTT. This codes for CASSSGHHGDTEAFF.

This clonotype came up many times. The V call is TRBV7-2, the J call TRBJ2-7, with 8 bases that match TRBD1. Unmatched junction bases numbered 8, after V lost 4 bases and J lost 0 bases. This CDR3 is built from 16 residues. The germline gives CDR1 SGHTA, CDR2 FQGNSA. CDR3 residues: CASSYPGGLRSYEQYF. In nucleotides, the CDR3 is TGTGCCAGCAGCTACCCAGGGGGCTTACGCTCCTACGAGCAGTACTTC.

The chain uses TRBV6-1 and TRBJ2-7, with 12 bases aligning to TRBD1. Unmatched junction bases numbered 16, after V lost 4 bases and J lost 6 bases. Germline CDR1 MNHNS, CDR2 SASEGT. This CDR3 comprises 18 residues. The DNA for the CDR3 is TGTGCCAGCAGTGTGACCGGGACAGGGGGCATCTCCTCCGGCGAGCAGTACTTC. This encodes CASSVTGTGGISSGEQYF.